Listed below are T cell receptor beta chains from one sample, sequenced in a study of T cell changes during pregnancy in multiple sclerosis. Assay used: immunoSEQ multiplex PCR; TCRdb lists only in-frame clones, some missing. The table lists 80,000 to 130,000 clones, around 93% of them singletons. The sample was peripheral blood, taken before pregnancy. All receptors derive from a female donor with multiple sclerosis, enrolled in a pregnancy study. Both conserved end residues are part of each CDR3. The D gene is left open where the match is weak. Clone size is shown for a subset of rows, as once, few, many or a class of expanded clone.

j_call d_call v_call clone_size cdr3_nt cdr3_aa
TRBJ2-1 . TRBV9 . TGTGCCAGCAGGGCCGTCGGGAGCAATGAGCAGTTCTTC CASRAVGSNEQFF
TRBJ2-5 . TRBV20-1 . TGCAGTGCTCTAGGAACTAACGCCCAGTACTTC CSALGTNAQYF
TRBJ2-2 . TRBV9 . TGTGCCAGCAGGGCCACCGGGGAGCTGTTTTTT CASRATGELFF
TRBJ2-1 . TRBV5-6 . TGTGCCAGCAGCTCTAGCGCCCTGGGCTCCTACAATGAGCAGTTCTTC CASSSSALGSYNEQFF
TRBJ1-5 . TRBV4-2 . TGTGCCAGCACTCACACAGGGAATAGCAATCAGCCCCAGCATTTT CASTHTGNSNQPQHF
TRBJ1-1 . TRBV6-5 . TGTGCCAGCAGTTTTGTGGCGAACACTGAAGCTTTCTTT CASSFVANTEAFF
TRBJ2-5 TRBD2 TRBV7-8 once TGTGCCAGCAGCTCGCCACAGCGGGGGCAAGAGACCCAGTACTTC CASSSPQRGQETQYF
TRBJ1-1 TRBD1 TRBV5-4 once TGTGCCAGCAGCTTGGCCTACTCGAGGGGGCTTATGAACACTGAAGCTTTCTTT CASSLAYSRGLMNTEAFF
TRBJ1-2 . TRBV27 . TGTGCCAGTTCGGGGATGGGAAACCACTATGGCTACACCTTC CASSGMGNHYGYTF
TRBJ2-1 TRBD2 TRBV29-1 . TGCAGCGTTGAGTTAGCGGGAGCTTACAATGAGCAGTTCTTC CSVELAGAYNEQFF
TRBJ1-2 TRBD1 TRBV23-1 . TGCGCCAGCAGTCAATCGGACAGGGGATTTGTCGATGGCTACACCTTC CASSQSDRGFVDGYTF
TRBJ1-1 . TRBV15 . TGTGCCACCAGCGGAGACAGGAACACTGAAGCTTTCTTT CATSGDRNTEAFF
TRBJ1-2 TRBD1 TRBV6-1 . TGTGCCAGCATTAACAGGGGTTATGGCTATGGCTACACCTTC CASINRGYGYGYTF
TRBJ2-7 TRBD1 TRBV7-6 . TGTGCCAGCAGCTCTAGGACAGGGACCTACGAGCAGTACTTC CASSSRTGTYEQYF
TRBJ2-3 TRBD2 TRBV4-2 . TGTGCCAGCAGCCAAGCGGGAGGGGGGCCAGATACGCAGTATTTT CASSQAGGGPDTQYF
TRBJ2-7 TRBD2 TRBV30 . TGTGCCTGGAGAGGTCTAGCGGGAGTAGCGAGAGAGCAGTACTTC CAWRGLAGVAREQYF
TRBJ1-1 . TRBV19 . TGTGCCAGTAGTATAGCCAGGGGCCGAAGGGCCATGAACACTGAAGCTTTCTTT CASSIARGRRAMNTEAFF
TRBJ2-7 TRBD2 TRBV27 . TGTGCCAGCAAAAGCGGGAGTACGGGCTACGAGCAGTACTTC CASKSGSTGYEQYF
TRBJ2-3 TRBD2 TRBV27 . TGTGCCAGCAGTTTACAGGGACTACATACGCAGTATTTT CASSLQGLHTQYF
TRBJ1-5 . TRBV6-5 . TGTGCCAGCAGTTACTCAGGGGGTTGGGGGCAGCCCCAGCATTTT CASSYSGGWGQPQHF
TRBJ2-7 TRBD1 TRBV28 . TGTGCCAGCAGTGCCTCCGGGACAGGGACCTACGAGCAGTACTTC CASSASGTGTYEQYF
TRBJ1-3 TRBD1 TRBV5-1 . TGCGCCAGCAGCGAAGACAGGGCCACTGGAAACACCATATATTTT CASSEDRATGNTIYF
TRBJ2-7 TRBD2 TRBV7-8 . TGTGCCAGCAGCTTCCGACTAGCGGGAGGCTACGAGCAGTACTTC CASSFRLAGGYEQYF
TRBJ1-1 TRBD1 TRBV6-1 . TGTGCCAGCAGTGAATCCGGGACAGGGAGGACTGAAGCTTTCTTT CASSESGTGRTEAFF